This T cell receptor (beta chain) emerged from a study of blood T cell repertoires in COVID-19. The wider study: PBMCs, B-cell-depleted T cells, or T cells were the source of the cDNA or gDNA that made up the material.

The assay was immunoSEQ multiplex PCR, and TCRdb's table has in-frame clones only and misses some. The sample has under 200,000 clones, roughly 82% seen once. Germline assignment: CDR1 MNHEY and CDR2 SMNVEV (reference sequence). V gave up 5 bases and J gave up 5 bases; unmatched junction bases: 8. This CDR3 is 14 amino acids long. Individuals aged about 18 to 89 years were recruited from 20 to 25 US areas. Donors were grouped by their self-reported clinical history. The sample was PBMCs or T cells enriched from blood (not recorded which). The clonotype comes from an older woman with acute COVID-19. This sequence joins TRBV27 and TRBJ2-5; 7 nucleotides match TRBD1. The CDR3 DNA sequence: TGTGCCAGCAGTAGGACAGGAGATAGGGAGACCCAGTACTTC. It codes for CASSRTGDRETQYF.